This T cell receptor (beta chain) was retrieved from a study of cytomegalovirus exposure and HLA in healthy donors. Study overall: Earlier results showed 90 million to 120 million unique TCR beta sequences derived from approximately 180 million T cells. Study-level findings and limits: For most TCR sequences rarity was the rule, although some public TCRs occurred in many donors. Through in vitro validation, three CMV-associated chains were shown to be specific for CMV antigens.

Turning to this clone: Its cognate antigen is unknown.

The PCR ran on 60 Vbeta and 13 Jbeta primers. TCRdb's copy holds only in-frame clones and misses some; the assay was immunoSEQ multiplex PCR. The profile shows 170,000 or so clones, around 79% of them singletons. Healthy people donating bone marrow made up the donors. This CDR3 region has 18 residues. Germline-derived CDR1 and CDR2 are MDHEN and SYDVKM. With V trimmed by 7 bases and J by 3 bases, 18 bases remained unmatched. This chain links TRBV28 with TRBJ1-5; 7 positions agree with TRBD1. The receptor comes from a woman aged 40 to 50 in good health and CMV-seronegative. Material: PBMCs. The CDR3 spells CASTIFSLGQEFNQPQHF. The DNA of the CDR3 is TGTGCCAGCACCATTTTTTCCCTCGGACAGGAGTTCAATCAGCCCCAGCATTTT.